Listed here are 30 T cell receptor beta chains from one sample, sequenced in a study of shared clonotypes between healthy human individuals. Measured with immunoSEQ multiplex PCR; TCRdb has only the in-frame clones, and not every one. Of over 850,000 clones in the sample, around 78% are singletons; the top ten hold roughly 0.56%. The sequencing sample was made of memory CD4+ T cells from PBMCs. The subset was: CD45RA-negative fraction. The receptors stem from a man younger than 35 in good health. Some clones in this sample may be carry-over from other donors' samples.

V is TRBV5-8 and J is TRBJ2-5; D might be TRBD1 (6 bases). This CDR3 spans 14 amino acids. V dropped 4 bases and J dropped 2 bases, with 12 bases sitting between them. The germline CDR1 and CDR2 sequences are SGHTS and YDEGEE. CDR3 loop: CASSPRGNQETQYF. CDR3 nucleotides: TGTGCCAGCAGCCCCAGGGGAAATCAAGAGACCCAGTACTTC.

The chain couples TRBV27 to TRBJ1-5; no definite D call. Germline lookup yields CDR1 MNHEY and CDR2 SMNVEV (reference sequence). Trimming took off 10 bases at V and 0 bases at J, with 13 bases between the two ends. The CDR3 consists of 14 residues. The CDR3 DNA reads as TGTGCCATCCTCTTACCCGATAGCAATCAGCCCCAGCATTTT. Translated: CAILLPDSNQPQHF.

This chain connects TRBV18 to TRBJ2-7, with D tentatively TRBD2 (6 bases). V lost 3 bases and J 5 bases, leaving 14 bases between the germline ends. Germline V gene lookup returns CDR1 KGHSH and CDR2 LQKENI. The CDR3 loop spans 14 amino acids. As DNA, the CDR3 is TGTGCCAGCTCACCTTTGGGGGGTCAGAACGAGCAGTACTTC. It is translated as CASSPLGGQNEQYF. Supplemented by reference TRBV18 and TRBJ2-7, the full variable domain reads NAGVMQNPRHLVRRRGQEARLRCSPMKGHSHVYWYRQLPEEGLKFMVYLQKENIIDESGMPKERFSAEFPKEGPSILRIQQVVRGDSAAYFCASSPLGGQNEQYFGPGTRLTVT.

CDR3 amino acids: CASGGQGWREQYF. For the CDR3, the DNA is TGTGCCAGCGGTGGACAGGGTTGGCGGGAGCAGTACTTC. The chain joins TRBV28 to TRBJ2-7; 8 nucleotides agree with TRBD1. CDR3 size: 13 residues. Germline V gives CDR1 MDHEN, CDR2 SYDVKM. The V and J ends lost 8 bases and 7 bases, in that order; junction bases with no gene match: 10.

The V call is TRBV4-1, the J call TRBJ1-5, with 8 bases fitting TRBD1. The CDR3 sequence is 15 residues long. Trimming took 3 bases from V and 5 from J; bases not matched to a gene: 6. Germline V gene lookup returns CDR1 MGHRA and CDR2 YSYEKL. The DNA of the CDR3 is TGCGCCAGCAGCCAGCAGGGACAGGTAGATCAGCCCCAGCATTTT. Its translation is CASSQQGQVDQPQHF.

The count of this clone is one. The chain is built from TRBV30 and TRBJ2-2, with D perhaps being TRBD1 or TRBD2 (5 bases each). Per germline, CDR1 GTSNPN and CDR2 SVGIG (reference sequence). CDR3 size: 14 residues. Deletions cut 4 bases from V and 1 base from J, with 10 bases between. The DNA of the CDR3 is TGTGCCTGGATCGGGGCGGGGAACACCGGGGAGCTGTTTTTT. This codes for CAWIGAGNTGELFF.

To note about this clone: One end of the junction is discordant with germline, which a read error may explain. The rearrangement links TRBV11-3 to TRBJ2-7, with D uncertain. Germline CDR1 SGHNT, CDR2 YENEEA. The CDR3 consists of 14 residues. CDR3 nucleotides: TGTGCCAGCAGCTTATCCCGATCGTCCTCCGAGCAGTACTTC. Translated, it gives CASSLSRSSSEQYF.

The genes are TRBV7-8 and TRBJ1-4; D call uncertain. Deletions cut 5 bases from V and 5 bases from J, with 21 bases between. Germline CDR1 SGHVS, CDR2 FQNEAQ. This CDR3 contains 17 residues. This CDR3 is CASSTPQRPGLNEKLFF. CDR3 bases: TGTGCCAGCAGCACCCCCCAACGTCCGGGCTTAAATGAAAAACTGTTTTTT.

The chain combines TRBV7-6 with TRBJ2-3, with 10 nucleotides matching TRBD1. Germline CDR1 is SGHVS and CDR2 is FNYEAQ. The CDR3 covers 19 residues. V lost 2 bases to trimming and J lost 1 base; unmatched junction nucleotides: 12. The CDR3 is CASSLRIQSGTGGTDTQYF. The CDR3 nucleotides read TGTGCCAGCAGCTTAAGGATTCAATCTGGGACAGGGGGCACAGATACGCAGTATTTT. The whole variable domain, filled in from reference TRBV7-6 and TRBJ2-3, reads GAGVSQSPRYKVTKRGQDVALRCDPISGHVSLYWYRQALGQGPEFLTYFNYEAQQDKSGLPNDRFSAERPEGSISTLTIQRTEQRDSAMYRCASSLRIQSGTGGTDTQYFGPGTRLTVL.

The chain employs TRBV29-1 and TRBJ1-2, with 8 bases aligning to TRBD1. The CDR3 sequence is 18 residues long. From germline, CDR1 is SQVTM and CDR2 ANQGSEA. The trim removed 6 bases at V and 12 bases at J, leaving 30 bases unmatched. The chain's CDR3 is CSVQPGQGLYGSPSGDTF. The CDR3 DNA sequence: TGCAGCGTCCAACCTGGACAGGGTCTTTACGGGTCCCCTTCCGGTGACACCTTC. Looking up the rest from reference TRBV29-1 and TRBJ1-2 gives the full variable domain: SAVISQKPSRDICQRGTSLTIQCQVDSQVTMMFWYRQQPGQSLTLIATANQGSEATYESGFVIDKFPISRPNLTFSTLTVSNMSPEDSSIYLCSVQPGQGLYGSPSGDTFGSGTRLTVV.

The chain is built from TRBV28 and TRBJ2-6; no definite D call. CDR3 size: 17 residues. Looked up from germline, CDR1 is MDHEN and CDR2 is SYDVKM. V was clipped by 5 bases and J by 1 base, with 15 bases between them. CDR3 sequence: CASSRPRGGSGANVLTF. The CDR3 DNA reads TGTGCCAGCAGTCGACCTCGAGGCGGATCTGGGGCCAACGTCCTGACTTTC.

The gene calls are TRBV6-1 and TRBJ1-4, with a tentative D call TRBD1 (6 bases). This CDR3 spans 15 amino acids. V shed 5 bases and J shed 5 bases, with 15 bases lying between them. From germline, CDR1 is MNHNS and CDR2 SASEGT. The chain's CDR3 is CASSSPGHRNEKLFF. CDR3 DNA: TGTGCCAGCAGTTCTCCGGGACATAGAAATGAAAAACTGTTTTTT.

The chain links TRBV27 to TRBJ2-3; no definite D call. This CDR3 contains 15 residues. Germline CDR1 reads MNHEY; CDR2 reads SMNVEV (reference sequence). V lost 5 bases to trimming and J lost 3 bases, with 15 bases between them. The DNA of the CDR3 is TGTGCCAGCAGTCACCCCCCGACGACGACAGATACGCAGTATTTT. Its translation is CASSHPPTTTDTQYF.

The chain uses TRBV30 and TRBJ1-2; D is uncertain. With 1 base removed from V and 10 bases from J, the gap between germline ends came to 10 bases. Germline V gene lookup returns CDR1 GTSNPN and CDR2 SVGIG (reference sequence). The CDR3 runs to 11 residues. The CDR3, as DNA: TGTGCCTGGAGTGAGGAGTGGGCCTACACCTTC. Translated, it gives CAWSEEWAYTF.

The CDR3 protein is CASSSSSSGRADTQYF. Written as DNA, the CDR3 is TGTGCCAGCAGCTCGTCCTCTAGCGGGAGGGCAGATACGCAGTATTTT. The chain uses TRBV9 and TRBJ2-3; 12 bases are shared with TRBD2. Germline V gene sequence: CDR1 SGDLS, CDR2 YYNGEE. This CDR3 contains 16 residues. J lost 4 bases, V lost 4 bases, and 7 bases had no gene match.

The CDR3 loop is CSALLQGETQYF. As DNA, the CDR3 is TGCAGCGCCTTACTACAGGGAGAGACCCAGTACTTC. V is TRBV29-1 and J is TRBJ2-5; possible D gene TRBD1, 6 bases. CDR1 SQVTM and CDR2 ANQGSEA come from the germline V gene. V dropped 7 bases and J dropped 4 bases, with 13 bases sitting between them. The CDR3 has 12 amino acids.

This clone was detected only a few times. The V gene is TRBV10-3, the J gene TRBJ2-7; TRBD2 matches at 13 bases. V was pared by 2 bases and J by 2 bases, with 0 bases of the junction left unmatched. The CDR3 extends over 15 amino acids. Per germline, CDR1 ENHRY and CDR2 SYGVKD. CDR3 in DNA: TGTGCCATCAGTGAGGGGACTAGCGGGACCTACGAGCAGTACTTC. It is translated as CAISEGTSGTYEQYF.

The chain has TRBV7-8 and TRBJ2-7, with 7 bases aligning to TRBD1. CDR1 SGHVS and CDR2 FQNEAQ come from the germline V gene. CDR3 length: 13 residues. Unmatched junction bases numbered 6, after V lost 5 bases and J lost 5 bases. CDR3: CASSGTASNEQYF. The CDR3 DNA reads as TGTGCCAGCAGCGGGACAGCTTCTAACGAGCAGTACTTC.

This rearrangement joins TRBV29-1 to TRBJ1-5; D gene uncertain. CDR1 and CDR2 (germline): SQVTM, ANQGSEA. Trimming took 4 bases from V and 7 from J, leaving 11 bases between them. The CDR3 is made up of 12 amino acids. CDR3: CSVGGIGQPQHF. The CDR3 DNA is TGCAGCGTTGGTGGGATTGGACAGCCCCAGCATTTT. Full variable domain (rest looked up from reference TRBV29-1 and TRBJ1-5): SAVISQKPSRDICQRGTSLTIQCQVDSQVTMMFWYRQQPGQSLTLIATANQGSEATYESGFVIDKFPISRPNLTFSTLTVSNMSPEDSSIYLCSVGGIGQPQHFGDGTRLSIL.

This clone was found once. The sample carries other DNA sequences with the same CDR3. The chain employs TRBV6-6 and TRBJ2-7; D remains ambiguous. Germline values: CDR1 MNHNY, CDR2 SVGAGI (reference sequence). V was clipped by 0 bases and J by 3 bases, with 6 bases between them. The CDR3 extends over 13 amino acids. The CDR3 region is CASSYSKVYEQYF. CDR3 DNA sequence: TGTGCCAGCAGTTACTCGAAAGTCTACGAGCAGTACTTC.

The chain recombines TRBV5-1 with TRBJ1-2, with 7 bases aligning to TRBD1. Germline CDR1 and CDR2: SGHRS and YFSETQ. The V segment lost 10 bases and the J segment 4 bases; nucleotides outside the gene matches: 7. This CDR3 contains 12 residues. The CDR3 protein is CAYFDRVYGYTF. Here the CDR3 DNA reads TGCGCCTATTTTGACAGGGTCTATGGCTACACCTTC.

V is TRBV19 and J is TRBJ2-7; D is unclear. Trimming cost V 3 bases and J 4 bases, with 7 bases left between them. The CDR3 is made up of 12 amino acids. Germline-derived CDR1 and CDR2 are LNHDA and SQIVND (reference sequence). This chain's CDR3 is CASSMTPYEQYF. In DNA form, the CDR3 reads TGTGCCAGTAGTATGACCCCTTACGAGCAGTACTTC.

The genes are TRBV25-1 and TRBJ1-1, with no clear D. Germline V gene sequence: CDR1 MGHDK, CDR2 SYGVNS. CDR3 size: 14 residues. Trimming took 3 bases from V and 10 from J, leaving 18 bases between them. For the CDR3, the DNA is TGTGCCAGCAGTGAGGACCCGCTTAGAACGGGAGCTTTCTTT. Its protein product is CASSEDPLRTGAFF.

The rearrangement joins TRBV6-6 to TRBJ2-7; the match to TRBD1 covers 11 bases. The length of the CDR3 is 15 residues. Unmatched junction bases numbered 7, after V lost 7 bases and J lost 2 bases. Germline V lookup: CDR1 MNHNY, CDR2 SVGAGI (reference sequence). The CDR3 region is CASKVGQGAAYEQYF. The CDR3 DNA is TGTGCCAGCAAAGTCGGACAGGGGGCAGCCTACGAGCAGTACTTC.

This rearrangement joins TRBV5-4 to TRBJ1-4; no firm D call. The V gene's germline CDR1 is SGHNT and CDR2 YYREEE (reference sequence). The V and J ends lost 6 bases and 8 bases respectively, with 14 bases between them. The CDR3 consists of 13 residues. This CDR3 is CASTPGEGEKLFF. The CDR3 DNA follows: TGTGCCAGCACCCCCGGCGAAGGGGAAAAACTGTTTTTT. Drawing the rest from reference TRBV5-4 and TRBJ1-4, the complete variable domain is ETGVTQSPTHLIKTRGQQVTLRCSSQSGHNTVSWYQQALGQGPQFIFQYYREEENGRGNFPPRFSGLQFPNYSSELNVNALELDDSALYLCASTPGEGEKLFFGSGTQLSVL.

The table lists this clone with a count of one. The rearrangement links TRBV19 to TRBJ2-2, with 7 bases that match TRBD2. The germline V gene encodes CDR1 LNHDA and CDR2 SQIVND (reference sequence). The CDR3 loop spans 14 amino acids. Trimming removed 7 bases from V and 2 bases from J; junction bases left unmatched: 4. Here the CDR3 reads CASTAGINTGELFF. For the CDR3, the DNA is TGTGCCAGTACAGCGGGGATCAACACCGGGGAGCTGTTTTTT.

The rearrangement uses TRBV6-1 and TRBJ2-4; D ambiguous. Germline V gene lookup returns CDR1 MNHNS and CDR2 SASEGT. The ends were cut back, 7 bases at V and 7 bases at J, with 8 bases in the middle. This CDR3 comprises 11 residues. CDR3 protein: CASIWANIQYF. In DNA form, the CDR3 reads TGTGCCAGCATTTGGGCTAACATTCAGTACTTC.

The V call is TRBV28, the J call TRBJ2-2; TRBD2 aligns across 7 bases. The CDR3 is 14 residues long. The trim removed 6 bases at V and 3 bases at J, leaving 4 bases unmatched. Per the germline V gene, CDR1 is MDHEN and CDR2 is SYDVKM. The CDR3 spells CASRMGGYTGELFF. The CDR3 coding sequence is TGTGCCAGCAGAATGGGGGGGTACACCGGGGAGCTGTTTTTT.

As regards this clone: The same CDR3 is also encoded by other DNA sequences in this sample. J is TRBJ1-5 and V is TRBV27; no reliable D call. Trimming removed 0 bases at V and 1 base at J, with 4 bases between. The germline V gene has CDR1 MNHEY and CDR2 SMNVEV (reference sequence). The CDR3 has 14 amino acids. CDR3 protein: CASSLSRSNQPQHF. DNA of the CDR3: TGTGCCAGCAGTTTATCGCGGAGCAATCAGCCCCAGCATTTT.

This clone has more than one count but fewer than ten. The CDR3 DNA reads as TGTGCCAGCAGCTTGACACCCGTTAGCACAGATACGCAGTATTTT. This gives the protein CASSLTPVSTDTQYF. The V gene is TRBV5-5, the J gene TRBJ2-3, with D hard to call. The germline V gene encodes CDR1 SGHKS and CDR2 YYEKEE (reference sequence). The germline V and J ends were trimmed by 1 base and 0 bases, with 9 bases remaining between them. The CDR3 extends over 15 amino acids.